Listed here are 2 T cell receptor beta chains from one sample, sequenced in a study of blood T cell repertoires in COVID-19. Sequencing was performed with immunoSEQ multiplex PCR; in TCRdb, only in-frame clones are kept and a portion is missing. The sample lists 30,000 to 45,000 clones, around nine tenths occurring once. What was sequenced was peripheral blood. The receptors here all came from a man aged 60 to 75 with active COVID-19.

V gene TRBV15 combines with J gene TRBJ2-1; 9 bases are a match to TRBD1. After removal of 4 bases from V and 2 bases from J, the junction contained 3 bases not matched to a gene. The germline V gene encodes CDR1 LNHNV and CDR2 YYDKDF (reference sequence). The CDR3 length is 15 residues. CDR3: CATSTGTGTYNEQFF. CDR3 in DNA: TGTGCCACCAGCACCGGGACAGGGACCTACAATGAGCAGTTCTTC.

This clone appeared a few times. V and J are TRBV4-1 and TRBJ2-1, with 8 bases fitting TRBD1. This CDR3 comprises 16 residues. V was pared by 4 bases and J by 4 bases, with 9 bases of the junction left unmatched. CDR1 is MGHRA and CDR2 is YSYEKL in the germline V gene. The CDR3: CASSLDPGQDYNEQFF. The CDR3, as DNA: TGCGCCAGCAGCCTAGATCCGGGACAGGATTACAATGAGCAGTTCTTC.